This passage covers 3 T cell receptor beta chains from one sample sequenced in a study of blood T cell repertoires in COVID-19. Sequenced by immunoSEQ multiplex PCR; TCRdb stores in-frame clones only, minus some. The sample shows about 150,000 clones, approximately 91% of them seen only once. The sequencing sample was made of peripheral blood. These receptors were obtained from a man younger than 35 with COVID-19, enrolled during active disease.

The chain is built from TRBV27 and TRBJ2-7; 7 nucleotides line up with TRBD2. The V gene end was trimmed by 2 bases and the J gene end by 3 bases; junction bases not matched to a gene: 10. From germline, CDR1 is MNHEY and CDR2 SMNVEV (reference sequence). CDR3 length equals 16 residues. The chain's CDR3 is CASSLTAGDLDYEQYF. DNA for the CDR3: TGTGCCAGCAGTTTAACGGCGGGGGACCTAGACTACGAGCAGTACTTC.

This rearrangement joins TRBV7-9 to TRBJ2-7, with TRBD1 identical over 7 bases. With 2 bases clipped from V and 6 bases from J, the junction kept 4 bases outside the gene matches. The CDR3 is 13 residues long. Germline CDR1 reads SEHNR; CDR2 reads FQNEAQ (reference sequence). The chain's CDR3 is CASSLPQGSEQYF. CDR3 DNA: TGTGCCAGCAGCTTACCACAGGGGTCCGAGCAGTACTTC.

The genes are TRBV28 and TRBJ2-5; 14 nucleotides line up with TRBD2. The CDR3 length is 17 residues. V was pared by 4 bases and J by 5 bases, with 9 bases of the junction left unmatched. Per the germline V gene, CDR1 is MDHEN and CDR2 is SYDVKM. The CDR3 reads CASSSVPGLAGAETQYF. CDR3 DNA sequence: TGTGCCAGCAGTTCGGTACCGGGACTAGCGGGAGCTGAGACCCAGTACTTC.